This TCR beta chain emerged from a study of post-analysis software for immune sequencing data. Background on the study: Both relapsing-remitting and secondary progressive multiple sclerosis featured among the disease courses, as did progressive-relapsing multiple sclerosis.

Germline CDR1 reads SQVTM; CDR2 reads ANQGSEA. CDR3 length: 16 amino acids. V shed 3 bases and J 4 bases; nucleotides not matched to a gene: 6. Whole-study results and caveats: For normalized Chao1 diversity, multiple sclerosis patients scored significantly lower than controls did. Same-batch samples co-clustered strongly by F measure. When patients were compared with controls, roughly five TRBV segments were more frequent, TRBV5-6, TRBV5-1 and TRBV20-1 among them.

Notes on this clonotype: Antigen unknown.

The library was made from cDNA and included unique molecular identifiers. The T cell input of about 0.85 to 10 million gave roughly 460,000 cDNA molecules. One entry per CDR3 protein results from TCRdb running MiXCR on the PCR reads. The top ten hold about 12% of the sample, which has some 500,000 distinct CDR3 sequences, under 55% seen once. The clonotype originates from a girl aged 10 to 17 with multiple sclerosis. The chain links TRBV29-1 to TRBJ2-6, with 10 bases lining up with TRBD1. Sample: blood. CDR3 bases: TGCAGCGTTGACCGGGACAGGGGATACGGGGCCAACGTCCTGACTTTC. Protein product: CSVDRDRGYGANVLTF.